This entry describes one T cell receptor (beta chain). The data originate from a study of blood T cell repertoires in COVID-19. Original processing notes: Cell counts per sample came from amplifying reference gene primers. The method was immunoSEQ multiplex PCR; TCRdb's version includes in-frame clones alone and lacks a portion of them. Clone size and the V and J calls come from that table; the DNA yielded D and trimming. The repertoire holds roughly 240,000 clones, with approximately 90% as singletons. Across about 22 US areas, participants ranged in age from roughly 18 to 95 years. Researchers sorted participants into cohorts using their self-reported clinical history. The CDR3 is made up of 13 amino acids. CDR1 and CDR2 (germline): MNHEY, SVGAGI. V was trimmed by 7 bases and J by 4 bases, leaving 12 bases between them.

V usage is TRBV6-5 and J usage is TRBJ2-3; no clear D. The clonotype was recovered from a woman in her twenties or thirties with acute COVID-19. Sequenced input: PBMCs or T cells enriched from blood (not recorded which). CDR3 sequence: CASTEPASDTQYF. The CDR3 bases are TGTGCCAGCACCGAACCCGCGTCAGATACGCAGTATTTT.